This entry is about one TCR beta chain. Its target is not known. These data are taken from a study of blood T cells in healthy people across ages. For the second PCR, which ran for roughly 7 to 11 cycles, a sample-barcoded 5' primer and a J-beta primer mix were used. Each cDNA was tagged by a template-switch adaptor containing 12 random nucleotides. MiXCR, run by TCRdb on the 5' RACE reads, gives a single entry per CDR3 protein. The sample records about 1,400,000 distinct CDR3 sequences, 40% to 50% being singletons. Study-wide points: Not knowing donor CMV status may have confounded expanded clonotype changes. TCR beta diversity, measured per million T cells, fell in a roughly linear way with age.

Trimming stripped 0 bases from V and 4 bases from J, with 8 bases between. CDR1 is SGHRS, CDR2 YFSETQ, per germline. This CDR3 is built from 13 residues. Sample: blood. This sequence joins TRBV5-1 and TRBJ2-7; D remains unclear. The clonotype was recovered from a young woman in good health. CDR3 nucleotide sequence: TGCGCCAGCAGCTTGGAGAATCTTTACGAGCAGTACTTC. Translation gives CASSLENLYEQYF. The full variable domain, rest sourced from reference TRBV5-1 and TRBJ2-7, is KAGVTQTPRYLIKTRGQQVTLSCSPISGHRSVSWYQQTPGQGLQFLFEYFSETQRNKGNFPGRFSGRQFSNSRSEMNVSTLELGDSALYLCASSLENLYEQYFGPGTRLTVT.